The TCR beta chain described here comes from a study of response to subunit inactivated influenza vaccine. Study-wide results and limits: The authors proposed limited new T cell recruitment per seasonal influenza vaccination.

A word on this clonotype: Its antigen is not known.

Germline V gene data show CDR1 as MNHEY and CDR2 as SVGAGI. V lost 6 bases to trimming and J lost 0 bases; unmatched junction nucleotides: 4. The CDR3 is 16 amino acids. TCRdb analysed the RT-PCR reads with MiXCR anew, one entry per CDR3 protein. Here the sample spans about 700,000 distinct CDR3 sequences, about 15% being singletons. The gene calls are TRBV6-5 and TRBJ2-3; 12 bases fit TRBD2. The TCR was taken from a man in his fifties or sixties who received an inactivated influenza vaccine. This specimen was PBMCs from blood, taken roughly 2 weeks before vaccination. CDR3 DNA sequence: TGTGCCAGCAGACTCGGACTAGCGGGAAGCACAGATACGCAGTATTTT. Translating gives CASRLGLAGSTDTQYF.